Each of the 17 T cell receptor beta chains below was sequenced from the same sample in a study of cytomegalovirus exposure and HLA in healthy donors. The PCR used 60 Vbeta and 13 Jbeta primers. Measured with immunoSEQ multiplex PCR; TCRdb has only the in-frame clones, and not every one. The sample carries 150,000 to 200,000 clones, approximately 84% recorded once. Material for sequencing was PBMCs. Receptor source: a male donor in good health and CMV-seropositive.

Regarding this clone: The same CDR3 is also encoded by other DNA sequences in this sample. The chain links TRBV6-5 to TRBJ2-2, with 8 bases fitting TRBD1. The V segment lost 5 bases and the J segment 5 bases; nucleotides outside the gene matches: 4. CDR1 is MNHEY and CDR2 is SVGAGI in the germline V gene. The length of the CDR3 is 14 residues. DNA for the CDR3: TGTGCCAGCAGTCGAACAGGGGGTACCGGGGAGCTGTTTTTT. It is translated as CASSRTGGTGELFF.

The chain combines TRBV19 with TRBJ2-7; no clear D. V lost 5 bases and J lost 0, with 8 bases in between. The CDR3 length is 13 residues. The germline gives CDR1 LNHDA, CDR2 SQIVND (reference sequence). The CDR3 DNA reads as TGTGCCAGTAGTGAGGAATACTCCTACGAGCAGTACTTC. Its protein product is CASSEEYSYEQYF.

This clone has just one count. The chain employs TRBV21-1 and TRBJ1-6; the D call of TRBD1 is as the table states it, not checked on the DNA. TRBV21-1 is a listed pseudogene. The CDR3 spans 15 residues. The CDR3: CASQLGQGNNSPLHF. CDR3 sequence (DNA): TGTGCCAGTCAACTCGGACAGGGCAATAATTCACCCCTCCACTTT.

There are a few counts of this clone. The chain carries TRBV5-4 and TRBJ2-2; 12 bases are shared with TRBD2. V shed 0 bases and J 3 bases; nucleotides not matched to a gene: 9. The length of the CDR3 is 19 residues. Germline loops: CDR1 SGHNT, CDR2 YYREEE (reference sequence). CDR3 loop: CASSLAGASGRADTGELFF. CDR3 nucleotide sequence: TGTGCCAGCAGCTTGGCCGGGGCTAGCGGGAGGGCCGACACCGGGGAGCTGTTTTTT.

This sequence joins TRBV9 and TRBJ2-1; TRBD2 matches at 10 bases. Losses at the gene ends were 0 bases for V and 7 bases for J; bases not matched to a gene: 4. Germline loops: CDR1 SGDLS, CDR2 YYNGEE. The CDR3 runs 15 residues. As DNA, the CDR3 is TGTGCCAGCAGCGTAGCTAGCGGGAGTTGGAATGAGCAGTTCTTC. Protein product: CASSVASGSWNEQFF.

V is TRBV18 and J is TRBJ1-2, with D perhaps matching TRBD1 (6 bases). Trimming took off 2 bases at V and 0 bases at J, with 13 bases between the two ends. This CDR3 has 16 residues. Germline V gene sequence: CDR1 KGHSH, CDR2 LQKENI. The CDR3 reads CASSPGGGEPNYGYTF. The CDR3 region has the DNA TGTGCCAGCTCACCAGGAGGGGGGGAACCTAACTATGGCTACACCTTC.

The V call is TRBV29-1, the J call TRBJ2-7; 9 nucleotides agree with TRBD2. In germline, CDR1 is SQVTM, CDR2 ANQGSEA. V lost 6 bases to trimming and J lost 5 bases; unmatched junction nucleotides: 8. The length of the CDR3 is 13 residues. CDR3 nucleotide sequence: TGCAGCGTGGATAGCGGGAGTTTGAACGAGCAGTACTTC. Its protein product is CSVDSGSLNEQYF.

CDR3 DNA: TGTGCCAGCAGCATTGGGACAGGCCGAAATGAGCAGTTCTTC. This translates into CASSIGTGRNEQFF. The chain links TRBV5-5 to TRBJ2-1; 8 bases align to TRBD1. The V segment lost 4 bases and the J segment 7 bases; nucleotides outside the gene matches: 7. CDR3 length equals 14 residues. CDR1 is SGHKS and CDR2 is YYEKEE in the germline V gene (reference sequence).

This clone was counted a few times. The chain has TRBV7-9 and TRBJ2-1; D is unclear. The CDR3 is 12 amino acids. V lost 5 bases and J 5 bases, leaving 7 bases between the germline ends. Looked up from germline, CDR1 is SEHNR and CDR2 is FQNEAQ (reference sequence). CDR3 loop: CASSPFNNEQFF. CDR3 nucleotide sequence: TGTGCCAGCAGCCCCTTTAACAATGAGCAGTTCTTC.

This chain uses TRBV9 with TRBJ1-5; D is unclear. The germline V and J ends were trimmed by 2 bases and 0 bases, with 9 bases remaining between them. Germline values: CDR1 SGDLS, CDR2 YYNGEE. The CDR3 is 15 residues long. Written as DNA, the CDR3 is TGTGCCAGCAGCGTCACGGGAGGTAGCAATCAGCCCCAGCATTTT. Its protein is CASSVTGGSNQPQHF. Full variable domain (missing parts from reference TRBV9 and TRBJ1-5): DSGVTQTPKHLITATGQRVTLRCSPRSGDLSVYWYQQSLDQGLQFLIQYYNGEERAKGNILERFSAQQFPDLHSELNLSSLELGDSALYFCASSVTGGSNQPQHFGDGTRLSIL.

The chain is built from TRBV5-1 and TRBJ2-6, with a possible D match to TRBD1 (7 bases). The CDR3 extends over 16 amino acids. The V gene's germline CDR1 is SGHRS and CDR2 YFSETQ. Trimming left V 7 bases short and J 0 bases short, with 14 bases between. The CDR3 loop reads CASAGQFDSGANVLTF. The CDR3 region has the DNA TGCGCCAGCGCGGGACAGTTCGACTCTGGGGCCAACGTCCTGACTTTC. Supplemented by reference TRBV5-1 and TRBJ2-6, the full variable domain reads KAGVTQTPRYLIKTRGQQVTLSCSPISGHRSVSWYQQTPGQGLQFLFEYFSETQRNKGNFPGRFSGRQFSNSRSEMNVSTLELGDSALYLCASAGQFDSGANVLTFGAGSRLTVL.

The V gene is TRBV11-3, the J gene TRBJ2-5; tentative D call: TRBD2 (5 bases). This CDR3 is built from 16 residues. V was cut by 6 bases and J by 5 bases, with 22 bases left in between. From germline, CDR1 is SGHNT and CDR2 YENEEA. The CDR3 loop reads CASSQDLWPGMETQYF. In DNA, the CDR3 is TGTGCCAGCAGTCAGGACCTTTGGCCCGGGATGGAGACCCAGTACTTC.

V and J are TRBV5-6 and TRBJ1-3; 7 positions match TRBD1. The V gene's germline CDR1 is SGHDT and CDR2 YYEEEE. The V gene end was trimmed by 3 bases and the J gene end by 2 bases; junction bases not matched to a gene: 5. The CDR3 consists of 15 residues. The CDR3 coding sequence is TGTGCCAGCAGCTACCTGACAGGGACTGGAAACACCATATATTTT. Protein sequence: CASSYLTGTGNTIYF. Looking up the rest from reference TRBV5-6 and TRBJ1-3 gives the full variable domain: DAGVTQSPTHLIKTRGQQVTLRCSPKSGHDTVSWYQQALGQGPQFIFQYYEEEERQRGNFPDRFSGHQFPNYSSELNVNALLLGDSALYLCASSYLTGTGNTIYFGEGSWLTVV.

The CDR3 reads CASSYSAGGEQYF. CDR3 nucleotides: TGTGCCAGCAGTTACTCGGCGGGGGGCGAGCAGTACTTC. The chain employs TRBV6-5 and TRBJ2-7, with 8 nucleotides matching TRBD2. The CDR3 covers 13 residues. V lost 0 bases to trimming and J lost 6 bases; unmatched junction nucleotides: 1. CDR1 MNHEY and CDR2 SVGAGI come from the germline V gene.

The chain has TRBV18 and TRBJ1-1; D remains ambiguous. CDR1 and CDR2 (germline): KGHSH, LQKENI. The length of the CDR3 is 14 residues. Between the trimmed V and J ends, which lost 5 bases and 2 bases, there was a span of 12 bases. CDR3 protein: CASSEPGFNTEAFF. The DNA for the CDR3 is TGTGCCAGCTCAGAACCGGGGTTTAACACTGAAGCTTTCTTT.

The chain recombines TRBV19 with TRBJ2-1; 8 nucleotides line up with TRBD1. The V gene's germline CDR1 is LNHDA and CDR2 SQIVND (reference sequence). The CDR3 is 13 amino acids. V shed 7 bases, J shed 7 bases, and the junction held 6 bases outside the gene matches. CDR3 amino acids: CASNDRGWNEQFF. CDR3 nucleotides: TGTGCCAGTAACGACAGGGGATGGAATGAGCAGTTCTTC.

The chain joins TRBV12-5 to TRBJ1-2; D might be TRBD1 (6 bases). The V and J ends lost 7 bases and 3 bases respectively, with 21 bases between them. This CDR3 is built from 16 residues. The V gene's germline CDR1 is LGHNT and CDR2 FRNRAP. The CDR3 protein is CASEFPLKGGHYGYTF. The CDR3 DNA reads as TGTGCTAGTGAGTTCCCTTTAAAGGGGGGGCACTATGGCTACACCTTC.